Here is one T cell receptor (beta chain) with its context. Its target is unknown. These data come from a study of cytomegalovirus exposure and HLA in healthy donors. General study findings and limits: A list of about 160 TCR beta chains associated with cytomegalovirus was given.

The PCR contained 60 Vbeta and 13 Jbeta primers. Produced via immunoSEQ multiplex PCR; TCRdb's table is partial and in-frame only. The table includes over 80,000 clones, roughly 80% detected once. The receptor was isolated from a man younger than 40 in good health and CMV-seropositive. Sequenced material: PBMCs.

CDR3 sequence reads: CASSRGSGATTDTQYF. CDR3 bases: TGCGCCAGCAGCCGAGGGAGCGGGGCGACCACAGATACGCAGTATTTT. The gene calls are TRBV4-3 and TRBJ2-3; the match to TRBD2 covers 7 bases. Germline CDR1 reads LGHNA; CDR2 reads YSLEER. V lost 4 bases to trimming and J lost 2 bases; unmatched junction nucleotides: 9. The CDR3 loop spans 16 amino acids.